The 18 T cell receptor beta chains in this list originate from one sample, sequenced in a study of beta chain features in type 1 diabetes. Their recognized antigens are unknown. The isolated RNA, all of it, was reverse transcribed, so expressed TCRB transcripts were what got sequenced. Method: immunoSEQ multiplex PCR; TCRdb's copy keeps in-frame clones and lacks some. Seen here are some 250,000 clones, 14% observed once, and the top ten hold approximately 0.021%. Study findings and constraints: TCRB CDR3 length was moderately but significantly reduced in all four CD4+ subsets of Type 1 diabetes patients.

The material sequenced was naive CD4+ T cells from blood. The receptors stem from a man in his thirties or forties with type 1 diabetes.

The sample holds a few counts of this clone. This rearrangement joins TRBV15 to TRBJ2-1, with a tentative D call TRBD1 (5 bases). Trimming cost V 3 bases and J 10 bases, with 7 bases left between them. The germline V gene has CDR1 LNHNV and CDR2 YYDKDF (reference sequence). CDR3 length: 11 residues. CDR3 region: CATSSKGEQFF. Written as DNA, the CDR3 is TGTGCCACCAGCAGCAAGGGGGAGCAGTTCTTC.

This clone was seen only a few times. The CDR3 spells CASNAGTSGNTIYF. The CDR3 DNA follows: TGCGCCAGCAACGCCGGGACATCAGGAAACACCATATATTTT. The chain links TRBV5-1 to TRBJ1-3, with D possibly matching TRBD1 (6 bases). CDR1 and CDR2 from the germline V gene are SGHRS and YFSETQ. The CDR3 totals 14 residues. V dropped 6 bases and J dropped 4 bases, with 14 bases sitting between them.

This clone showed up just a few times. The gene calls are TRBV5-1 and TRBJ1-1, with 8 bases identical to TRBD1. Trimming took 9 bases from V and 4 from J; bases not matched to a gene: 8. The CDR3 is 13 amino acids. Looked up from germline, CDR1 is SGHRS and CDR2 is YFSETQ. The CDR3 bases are TGCGCCACATCAGGGGGCGTCGGCACTGAAGCTTTCTTT. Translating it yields CATSGGVGTEAFF.

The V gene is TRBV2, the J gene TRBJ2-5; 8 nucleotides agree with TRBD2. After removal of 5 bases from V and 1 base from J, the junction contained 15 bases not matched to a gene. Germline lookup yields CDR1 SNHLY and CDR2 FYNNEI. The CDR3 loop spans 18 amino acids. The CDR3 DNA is TGTGCCAGCAGTCGAAGTCCTACGGCGGGAGGCCCCCAAGAGACCCAGTACTTC. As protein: CASSRSPTAGGPQETQYF.

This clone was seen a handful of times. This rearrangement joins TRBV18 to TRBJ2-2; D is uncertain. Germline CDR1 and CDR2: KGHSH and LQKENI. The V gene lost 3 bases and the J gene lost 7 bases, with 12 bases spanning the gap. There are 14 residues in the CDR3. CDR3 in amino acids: CASSPGTADGELFF. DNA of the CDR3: TGTGCCAGCTCACCTGGCACCGCAGACGGGGAGCTGTTTTTT.

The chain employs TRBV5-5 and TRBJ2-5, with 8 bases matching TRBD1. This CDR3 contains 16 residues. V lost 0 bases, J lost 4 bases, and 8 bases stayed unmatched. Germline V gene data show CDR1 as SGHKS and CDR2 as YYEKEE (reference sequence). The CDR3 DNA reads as TGTGCCAGCAGCTTGGCTGGCGACAGGGGTCGAGAGACCCAGTACTTC. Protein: CASSLAGDRGRETQYF. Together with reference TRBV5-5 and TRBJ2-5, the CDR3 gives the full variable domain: DAGVTQSPTHLIKTRGQQVTLRCSPISGHKSVSWYQQVLGQGPQFIFQYYEKEERGRGNFPDRFSARQFPNYSSELNVNALLLGDSALYLCASSLAGDRGRETQYFGPGTRLLVL.

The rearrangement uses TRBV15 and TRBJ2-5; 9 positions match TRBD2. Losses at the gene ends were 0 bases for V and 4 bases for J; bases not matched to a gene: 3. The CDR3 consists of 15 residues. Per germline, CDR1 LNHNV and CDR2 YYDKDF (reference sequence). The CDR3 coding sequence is TGTGCCACCAGCAGAGATCAACTAGCGGGAGAGACCCAGTACTTC. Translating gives CATSRDQLAGETQYF. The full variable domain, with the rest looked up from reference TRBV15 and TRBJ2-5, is DAMVIQNPRYQVTQFGKPVTLSCSQTLNHNVMYWYQQKSSQAPKLLFHYYDKDFNNEADTPDNFQSRRPNTSFCFLDIRSPGLGDTAMYLCATSRDQLAGETQYFGPGTRLLVL.

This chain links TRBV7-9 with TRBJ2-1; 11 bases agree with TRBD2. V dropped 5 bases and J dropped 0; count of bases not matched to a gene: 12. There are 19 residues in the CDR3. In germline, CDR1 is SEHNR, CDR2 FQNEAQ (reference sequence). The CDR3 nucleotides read TGTGCCAGCAGCCCCTCCGGACTAGCGGGTCAGAGCTCCTACAATGAGCAGTTCTTC. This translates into CASSPSGLAGQSSYNEQFF.

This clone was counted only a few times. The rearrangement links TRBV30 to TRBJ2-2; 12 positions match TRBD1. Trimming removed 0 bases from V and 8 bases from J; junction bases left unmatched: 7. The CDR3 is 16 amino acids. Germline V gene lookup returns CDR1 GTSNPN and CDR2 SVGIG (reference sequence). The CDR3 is CAWSVTGTGGMGELFF. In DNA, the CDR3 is TGTGCCTGGAGTGTTACCGGGACAGGGGGCATGGGGGAGCTGTTTTTT.

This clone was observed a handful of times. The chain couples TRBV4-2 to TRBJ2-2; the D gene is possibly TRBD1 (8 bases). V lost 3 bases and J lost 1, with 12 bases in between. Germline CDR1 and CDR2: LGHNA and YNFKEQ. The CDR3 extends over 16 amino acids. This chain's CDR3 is CASSQGGTGNTGELFF. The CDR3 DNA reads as TGTGCCAGCAGCCAGGGGGGGACAGGGAACACCGGGGAGCTGTTTTTT.

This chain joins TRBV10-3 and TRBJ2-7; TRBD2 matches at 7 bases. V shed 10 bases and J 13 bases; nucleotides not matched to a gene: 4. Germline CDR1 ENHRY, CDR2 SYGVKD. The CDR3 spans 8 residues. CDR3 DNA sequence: TGTGCCACAATAGCGGGTTACTTC. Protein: CATIAGYF.

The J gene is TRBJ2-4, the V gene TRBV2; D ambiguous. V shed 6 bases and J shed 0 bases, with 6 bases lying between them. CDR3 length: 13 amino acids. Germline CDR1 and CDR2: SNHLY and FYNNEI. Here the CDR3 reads CASRALAKNIQYF. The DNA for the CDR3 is TGTGCCAGCAGGGCATTAGCCAAAAACATTCAGTACTTC. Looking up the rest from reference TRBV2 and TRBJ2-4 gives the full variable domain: EPEVTQTPSHQVTQMGQEVILRCVPISNHLYFYWYRQILGQKVEFLVSFYNNEISEKSEIFDDQFSVERPDGSNFTLKIRSTKLEDSAMYFCASRALAKNIQYFGAGTRLSVL.

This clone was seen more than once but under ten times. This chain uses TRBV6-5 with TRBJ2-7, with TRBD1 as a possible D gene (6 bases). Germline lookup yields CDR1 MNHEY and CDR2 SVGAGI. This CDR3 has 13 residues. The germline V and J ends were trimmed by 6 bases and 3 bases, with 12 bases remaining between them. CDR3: CASSTGDNYEQYF. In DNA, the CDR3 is TGTGCCAGCAGCACCGGGGACAACTACGAGCAGTACTTC.

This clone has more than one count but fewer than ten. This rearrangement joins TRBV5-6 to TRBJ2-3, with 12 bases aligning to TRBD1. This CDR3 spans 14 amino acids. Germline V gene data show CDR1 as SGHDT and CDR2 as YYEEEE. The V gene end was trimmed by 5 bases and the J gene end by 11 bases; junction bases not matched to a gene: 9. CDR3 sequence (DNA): TGTGCCAGCAGGCCCGGGACAGGGGGCGTGGGGCAGTATTTT. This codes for CASRPGTGGVGQYF.

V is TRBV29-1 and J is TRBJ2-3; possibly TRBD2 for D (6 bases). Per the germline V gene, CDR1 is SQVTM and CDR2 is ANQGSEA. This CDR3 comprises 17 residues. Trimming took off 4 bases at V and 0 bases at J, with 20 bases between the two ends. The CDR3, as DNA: TGCAGCGTTGGTCGGCCCCTCGGGACTCCTAGCACAGATACGCAGTATTTT. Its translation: CSVGRPLGTPSTDTQYF.

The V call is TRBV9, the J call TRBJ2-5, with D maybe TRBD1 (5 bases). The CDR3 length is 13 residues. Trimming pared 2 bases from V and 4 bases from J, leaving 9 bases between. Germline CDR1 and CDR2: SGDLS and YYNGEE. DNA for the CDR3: TGTGCCAGCAGCGTTAATGGGGCAGAGACCCAGTACTTC. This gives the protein CASSVNGAETQYF. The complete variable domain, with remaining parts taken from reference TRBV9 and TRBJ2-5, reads DSGVTQTPKHLITATGQRVTLRCSPRSGDLSVYWYQQSLDQGLQFLIQYYNGEERAKGNILERFSAQQFPDLHSELNLSSLELGDSALYFCASSVNGAETQYFGPGTRLLVL.

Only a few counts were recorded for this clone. CDR3 region: CASSRTGSDGYTF. The DNA for the CDR3 is TGTGCCAGCAGTCGGACAGGGAGCGATGGCTACACCTTC. The genes are TRBV6-5 and TRBJ1-2; TRBD1 agrees at 8 bases. The CDR3 consists of 13 residues. V dropped 5 bases and J dropped 6; count of bases not matched to a gene: 5. CDR1 is MNHEY and CDR2 is SVGAGI in the germline V gene.

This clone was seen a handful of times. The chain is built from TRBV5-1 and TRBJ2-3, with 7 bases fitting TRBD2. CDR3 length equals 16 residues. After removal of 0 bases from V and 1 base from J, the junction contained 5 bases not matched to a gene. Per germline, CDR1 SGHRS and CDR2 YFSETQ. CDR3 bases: TGCGCCAGCAGCTTGGCGGCCCTAGCGGGCACAGATACGCAGTATTTT. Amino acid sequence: CASSLAALAGTDTQYF.